Listed below are T cell receptor beta chains from one sample, sequenced in a study of CD8 T cells in ankylosing spondylitis. One entry per CDR3 protein results from TCRdb running MiXCR on the 5' RACE reads. The repertoire holds some 840,000 distinct CDR3 sequences, with 12% as singletons. Sequencing used blood, either unsorted or a sorted T cell fraction (not recorded which). The origin of the receptors is a male donor with ankylosing spondylitis. The conserved cysteine and the conserved F or W are not part of the CDR3 here. Fields, in order: D gene, V gene, J gene, CDR3 protein. The D gene is left open where the match is weak.

TRBD1,TRBV5-6,TRBJ1-5,ASSGPGTANQPQH
-,TRBV29-1,TRBJ1-1,SVDRRQANTEAF
TRBD2,TRBV19,TRBJ2-1,ASTASGVSNEQF
TRBD1,TRBV11-2,TRBJ2-1,ASRVPGQGRNEQF
TRBD2,TRBV11-2,TRBJ2-3,ASSLVSGRASDTQY
TRBD1,TRBV18,TRBJ2-7,ASSPQRRTGGYEQY
TRBD1,TRBV29-1,TRBJ1-2,SVGADRGSYGYT
TRBD2,TRBV24-1,TRBJ2-1,ATSDPRGGKNNEQF
-,TRBV4-2,TRBJ2-5,ASSPPGTKETQY
-,TRBV2,TRBJ2-5,ASRLDRQETQY
-,TRBV7-8,TRBJ1-5,ASSFLRVSPWPQH
TRBD2,TRBV7-2,TRBJ2-3,ASRSGGATSDTQY
-,TRBV28,TRBJ2-1,ASCDEGRGEQF
-,TRBV12-3/TRBV12-4,TRBJ1-2,ASSLYGYT
TRBD1,TRBV27,TRBJ1-4,ASSMTGYSEKLF
-,TRBV7-6,TRBJ2-2,ASSSGSYTGELF
TRBD1,TRBV20-1,TRBJ2-2,SARRTRQGRAGELF
TRBD1,TRBV28,TRBJ2-7,ASRLGQQGGYEQY
-,TRBV28,TRBJ1-2,ASTERDLQGYT
-,TRBV5-1,TRBJ1-1,ASTRAGVPNTEAF
-,TRBV10-3,TRBJ1-6,AISEGTHSPLH
-,TRBV12-3/TRBV12-4,TRBJ1-6,ASMGQGYSPLH